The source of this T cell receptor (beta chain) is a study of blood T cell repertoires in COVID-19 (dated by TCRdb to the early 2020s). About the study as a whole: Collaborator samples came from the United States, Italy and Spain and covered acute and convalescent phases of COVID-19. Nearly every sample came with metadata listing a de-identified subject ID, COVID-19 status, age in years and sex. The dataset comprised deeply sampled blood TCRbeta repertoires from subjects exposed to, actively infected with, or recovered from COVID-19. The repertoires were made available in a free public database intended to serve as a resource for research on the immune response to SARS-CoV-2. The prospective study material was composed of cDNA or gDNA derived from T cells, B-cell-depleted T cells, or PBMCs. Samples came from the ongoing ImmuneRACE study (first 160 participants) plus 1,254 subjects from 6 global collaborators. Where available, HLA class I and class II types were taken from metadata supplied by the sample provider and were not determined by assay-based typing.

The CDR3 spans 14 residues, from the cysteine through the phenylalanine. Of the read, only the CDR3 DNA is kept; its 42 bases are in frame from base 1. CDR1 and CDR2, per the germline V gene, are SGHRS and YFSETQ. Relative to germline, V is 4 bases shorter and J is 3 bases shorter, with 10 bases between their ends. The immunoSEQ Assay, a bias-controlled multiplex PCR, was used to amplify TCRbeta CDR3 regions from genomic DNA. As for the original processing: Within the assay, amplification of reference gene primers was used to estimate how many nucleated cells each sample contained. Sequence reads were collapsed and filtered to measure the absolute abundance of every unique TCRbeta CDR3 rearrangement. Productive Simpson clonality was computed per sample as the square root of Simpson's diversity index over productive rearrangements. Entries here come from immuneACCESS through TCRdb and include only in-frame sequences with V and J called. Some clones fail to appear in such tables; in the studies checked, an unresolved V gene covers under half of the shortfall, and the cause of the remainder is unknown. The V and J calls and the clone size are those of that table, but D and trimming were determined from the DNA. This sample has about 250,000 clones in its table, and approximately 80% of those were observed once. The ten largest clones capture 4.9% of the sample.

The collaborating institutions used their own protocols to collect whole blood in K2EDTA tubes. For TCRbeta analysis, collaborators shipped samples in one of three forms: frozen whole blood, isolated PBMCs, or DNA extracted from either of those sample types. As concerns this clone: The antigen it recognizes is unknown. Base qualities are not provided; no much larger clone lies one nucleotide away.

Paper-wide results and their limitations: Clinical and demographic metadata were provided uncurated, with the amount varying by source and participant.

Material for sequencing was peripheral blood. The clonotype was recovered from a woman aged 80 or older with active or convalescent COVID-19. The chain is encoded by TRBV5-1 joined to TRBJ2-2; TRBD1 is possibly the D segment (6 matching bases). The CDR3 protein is CASSPGQYTGELFF. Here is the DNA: TGCGCCAGCAGCCCGGGACAATACACCGGGGAGCTGTTTTTT.